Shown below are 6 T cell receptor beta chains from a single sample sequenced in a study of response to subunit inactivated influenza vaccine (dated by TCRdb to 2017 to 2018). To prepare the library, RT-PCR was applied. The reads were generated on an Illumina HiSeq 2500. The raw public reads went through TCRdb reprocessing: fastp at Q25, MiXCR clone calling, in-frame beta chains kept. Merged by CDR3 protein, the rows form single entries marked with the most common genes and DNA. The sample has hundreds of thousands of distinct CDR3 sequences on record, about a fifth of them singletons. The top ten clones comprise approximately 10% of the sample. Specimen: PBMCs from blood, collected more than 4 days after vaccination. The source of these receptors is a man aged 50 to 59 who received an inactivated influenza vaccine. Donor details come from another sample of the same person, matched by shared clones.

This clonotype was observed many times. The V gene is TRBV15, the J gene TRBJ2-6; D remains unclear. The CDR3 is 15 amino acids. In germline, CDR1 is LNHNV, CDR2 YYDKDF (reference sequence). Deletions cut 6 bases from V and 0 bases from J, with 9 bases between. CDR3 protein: CATRPFHSGANVLTF. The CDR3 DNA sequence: TGTGCCACCAGACCTTTTCACTCTGGGGCCAACGTCCTGACTTTC. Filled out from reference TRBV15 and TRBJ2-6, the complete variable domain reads DAMVIQNPRYQVTQFGKPVTLSCSQTLNHNVMYWYQQKSSQAPKLLFHYYDKDFNNEADTPDNFQSRRPNTSFCFLDIRSPGLGDTAMYLCATRPFHSGANVLTFGAGSRLTVL.

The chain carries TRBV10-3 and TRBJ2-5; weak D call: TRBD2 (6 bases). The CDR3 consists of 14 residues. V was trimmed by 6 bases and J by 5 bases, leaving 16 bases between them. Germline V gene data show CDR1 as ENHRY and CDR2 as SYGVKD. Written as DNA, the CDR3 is TGTGCCATCAGGGCCGGGACTTTACGGGAGACCCAGTACTTC. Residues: CAIRAGTLRETQYF.

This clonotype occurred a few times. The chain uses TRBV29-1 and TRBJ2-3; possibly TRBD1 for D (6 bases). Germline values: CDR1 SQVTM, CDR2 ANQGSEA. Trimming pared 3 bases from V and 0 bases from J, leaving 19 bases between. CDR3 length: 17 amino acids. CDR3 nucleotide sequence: TGCAGCGTTGACCCAATATTTGACAGGACTAGCACAGATACGCAGTATTTT. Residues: CSVDPIFDRTSTDTQYF.

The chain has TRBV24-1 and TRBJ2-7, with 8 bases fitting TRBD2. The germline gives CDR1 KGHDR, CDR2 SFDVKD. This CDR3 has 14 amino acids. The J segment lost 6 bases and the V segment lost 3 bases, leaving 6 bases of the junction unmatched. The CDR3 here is CATSDTGTSSEQYF. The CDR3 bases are TGTGCCACCAGTGATACCGGGACTAGTAGCGAGCAGTACTTC.

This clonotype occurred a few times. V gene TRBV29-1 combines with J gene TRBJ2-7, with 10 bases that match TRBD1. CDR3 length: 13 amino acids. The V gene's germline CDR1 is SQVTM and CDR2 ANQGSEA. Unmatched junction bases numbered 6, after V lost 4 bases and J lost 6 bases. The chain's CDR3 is CSVARDRGREQYF. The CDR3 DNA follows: TGCAGCGTTGCCCGGGACAGGGGCCGCGAGCAGTACTTC.

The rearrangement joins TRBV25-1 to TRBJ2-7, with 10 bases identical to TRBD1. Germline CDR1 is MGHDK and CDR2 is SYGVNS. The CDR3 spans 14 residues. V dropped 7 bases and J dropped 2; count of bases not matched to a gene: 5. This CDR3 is CASTRDRGAYEQYF. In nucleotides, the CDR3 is TGTGCCAGCACCCGGGACAGGGGAGCCTACGAGCAGTACTTC.